The present T cell receptor beta chain was sequenced within a study of shared clonotypes between healthy human individuals. In the study overall: CD8 memory received one plate per donor, CD8 naive two, CD4 memory three and CD4 naive three.

The protocol was immunoSEQ multiplex PCR, while the TCRdb copy is restricted to in-frame clones and leaves out a portion. The sample lists about 800,000 clones; about 96% were seen once. Naive CD8 populations comprised CD45RO-negative cells positively selected for CCR7, excluding terminally differentiated effector memory CD45RA+ cells. This CDR3 has 15 residues. The V and J ends lost 4 bases and 1 base, in that order; junction bases with no gene match: 6. Germline V gene lookup returns CDR1 SEHNR and CDR2 FQNEAQ (reference sequence). This clone was counted a single time. The clonotype was recovered from a man aged 25 to 40 in good health. The chain is built from TRBV7-9 and TRBJ2-5, with 7 bases fitting TRBD1. The sequenced sample consisted of naive CD8+ T cells sorted from blood. CDR3 DNA: TGTGCCAGCAGCTCAAAGGACAGGATCCAAGAGACCCAGTACTTC. Translating it yields CASSSKDRIQETQYF. The variable domain in full, with the rest retrieved from reference TRBV7-9 and TRBJ2-5, is DTGVSQNPRHKITKRGQNVTFRCDPISEHNRLYWYRQTLGQGPEFLTYFQNEAQLEKSRLLSDRFSAERPKGSFSTLEIQRTEQGDSAMYLCASSSKDRIQETQYFGPGTRLLVL.